The sequence of this T cell receptor beta chain was determined in a study of blood T cell repertoires in COVID-19. Overall study context: The study counted Cohort 3 donors as recovered given two negative PCRs, clearance, or symptom resolution.

Per the authors' pipeline: It was from reference gene primer amplification that nucleated cell counts were estimated. The protocol was immunoSEQ multiplex PCR, while the TCRdb copy is restricted to in-frame clones and leaves out a portion. That table supplies the V and J calls and clone size; D and trimming were determined from the DNA. Here the sample spans about 280,000 clones, 88% being singletons. The CDR3 covers 15 residues. V was pared by 6 bases and J by 4 bases, with 9 bases of the junction left unmatched. Germline V gene data show CDR1 as MNHEY and CDR2 as SVGAGI. All enrollees were roughly 18 to 89 years old and from about two dozen US areas. Grouping used clinical history reported by participants in a survey and questionnaire.

This chain uses TRBV6-5 with TRBJ1-2; 9 bases are shared with TRBD1. The clonotype originates from a woman between 55 and 75 years old in a cohort exposed to, infected with or recovered from COVID-19 (not recorded which). The sequenced sample was PBMCs or T cells enriched from blood (not recorded which). The CDR3 sequence is CASSPTGGEVYGYTF. The CDR3 nucleotides read TGTGCCAGCAGCCCCACAGGGGGCGAGGTCTATGGCTACACCTTC.